This T cell receptor beta chain was observed in a study of blood T cell repertoires in COVID-19. TCRdb's table, derived via immunoSEQ multiplex PCR, lists solely in-frame clones and lacks some. The table has some 50,000 clones, roughly 86% seen once. The CDR3 runs 14 residues. The V gene's germline CDR1 is GTSNPN and CDR2 SVGIG (reference sequence). Trimming pared 0 bases from V and 11 bases from J, leaving 19 bases between. The material sequenced was peripheral blood. The receptor was derived from an older woman with acute or convalescent COVID-19. The chain has TRBV30 and TRBJ1-1; maybe TRBD1 (6 bases). Written as DNA, the CDR3 is TGTGCCTGGAGTGTAGGTGGGCAGGGGAAGGGGGCTTTCTTT. Translating it yields CAWSVGGQGKGAFF.